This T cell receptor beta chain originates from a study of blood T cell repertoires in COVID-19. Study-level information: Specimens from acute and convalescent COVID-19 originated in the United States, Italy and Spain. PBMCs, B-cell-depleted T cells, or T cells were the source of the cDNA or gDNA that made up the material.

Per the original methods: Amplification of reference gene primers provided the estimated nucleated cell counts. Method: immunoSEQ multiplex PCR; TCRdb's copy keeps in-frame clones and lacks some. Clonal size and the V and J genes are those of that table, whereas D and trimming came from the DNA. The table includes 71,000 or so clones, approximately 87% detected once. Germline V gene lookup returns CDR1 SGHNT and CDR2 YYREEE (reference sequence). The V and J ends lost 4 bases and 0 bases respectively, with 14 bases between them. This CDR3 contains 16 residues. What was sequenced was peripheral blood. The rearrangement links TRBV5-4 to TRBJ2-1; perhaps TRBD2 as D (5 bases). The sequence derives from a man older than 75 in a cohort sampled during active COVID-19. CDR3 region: CASSVHGGGSYNEQFF. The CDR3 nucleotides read TGTGCCAGCAGCGTACACGGCGGAGGCTCCTACAATGAGCAGTTCTTC.